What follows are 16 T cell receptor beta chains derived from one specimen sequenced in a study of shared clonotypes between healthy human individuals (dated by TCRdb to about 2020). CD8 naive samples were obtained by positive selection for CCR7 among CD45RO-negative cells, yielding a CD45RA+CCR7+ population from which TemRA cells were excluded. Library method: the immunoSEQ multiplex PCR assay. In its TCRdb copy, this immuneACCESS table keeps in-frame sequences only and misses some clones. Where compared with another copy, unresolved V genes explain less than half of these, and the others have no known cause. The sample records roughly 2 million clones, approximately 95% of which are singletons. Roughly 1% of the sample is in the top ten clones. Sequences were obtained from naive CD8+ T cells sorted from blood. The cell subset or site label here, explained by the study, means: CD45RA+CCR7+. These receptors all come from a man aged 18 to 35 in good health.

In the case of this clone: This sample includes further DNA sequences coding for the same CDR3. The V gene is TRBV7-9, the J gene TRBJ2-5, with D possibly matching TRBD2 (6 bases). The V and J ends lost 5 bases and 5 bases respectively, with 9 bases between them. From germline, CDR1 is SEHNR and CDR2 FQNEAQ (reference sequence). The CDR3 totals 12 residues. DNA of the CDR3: TGTGCCAGCAGCCCAGGGAGGGAGACCCAGTACTTC. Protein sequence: CASSPGRETQYF.

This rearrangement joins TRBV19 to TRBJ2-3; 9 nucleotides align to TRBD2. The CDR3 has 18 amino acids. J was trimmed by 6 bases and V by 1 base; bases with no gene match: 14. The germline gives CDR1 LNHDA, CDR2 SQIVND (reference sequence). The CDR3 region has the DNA TGTGCCAGTAGTATAGGGTACTTTAGCGGGGGACGATCTGATACGCAGTATTTT. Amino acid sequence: CASSIGYFSGGRSDTQYF. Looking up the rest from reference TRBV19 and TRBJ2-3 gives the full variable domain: DGGITQSPKYLFRKEGQNVTLSCEQNLNHDAMYWYRQDPGQGLRLIYYSQIVNDFQKGDIAEGYSVSREKKESFPLTVTSAQKNPTAFYLCASSIGYFSGGRSDTQYFGPGTRLTVL.

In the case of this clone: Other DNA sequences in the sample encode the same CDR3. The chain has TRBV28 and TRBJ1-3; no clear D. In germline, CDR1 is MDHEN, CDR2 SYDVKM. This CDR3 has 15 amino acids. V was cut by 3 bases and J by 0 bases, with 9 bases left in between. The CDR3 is CASSLPGNSGNTIYF. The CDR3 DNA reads TGTGCCAGCAGTTTGCCCGGGAACTCTGGAAACACCATATATTTT.

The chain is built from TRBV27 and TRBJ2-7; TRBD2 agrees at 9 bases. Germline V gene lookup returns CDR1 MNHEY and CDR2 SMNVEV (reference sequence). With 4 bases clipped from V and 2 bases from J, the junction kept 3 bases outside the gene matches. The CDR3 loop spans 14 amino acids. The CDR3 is CASSSGLATYEQYF. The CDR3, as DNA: TGTGCCAGCAGTTCCGGACTAGCGACCTACGAGCAGTACTTC.

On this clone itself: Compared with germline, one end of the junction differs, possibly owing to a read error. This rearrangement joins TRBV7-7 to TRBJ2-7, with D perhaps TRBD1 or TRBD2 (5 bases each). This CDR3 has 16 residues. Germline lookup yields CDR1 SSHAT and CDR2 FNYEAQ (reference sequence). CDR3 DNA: TGTGCTAGCAGCTCGCCGGCTGCAGGGACCGCCTACGAGCAGTACTTC. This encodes CASSSPAAGTAYEQYF.

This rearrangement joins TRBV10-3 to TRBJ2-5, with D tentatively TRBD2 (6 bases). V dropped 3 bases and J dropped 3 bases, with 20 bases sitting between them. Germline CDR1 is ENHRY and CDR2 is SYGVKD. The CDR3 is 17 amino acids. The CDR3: CAISDPPRSGYEETQYF. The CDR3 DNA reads TGTGCCATCAGTGACCCCCCCCGAAGCGGGTATGAAGAGACCCAGTACTTC.

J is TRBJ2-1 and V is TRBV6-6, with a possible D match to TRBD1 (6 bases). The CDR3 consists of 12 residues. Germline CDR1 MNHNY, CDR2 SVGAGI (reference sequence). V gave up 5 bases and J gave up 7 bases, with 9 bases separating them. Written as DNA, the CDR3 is TGTGCCAGCAGTCCTACAGGGAATGAGCAGTTCTTC. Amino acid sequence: CASSPTGNEQFF.

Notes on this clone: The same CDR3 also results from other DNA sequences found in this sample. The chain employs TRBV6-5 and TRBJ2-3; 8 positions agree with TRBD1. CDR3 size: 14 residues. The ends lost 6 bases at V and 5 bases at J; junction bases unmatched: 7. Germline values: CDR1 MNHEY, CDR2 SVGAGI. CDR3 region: CASSTDRAGDTQYF. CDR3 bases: TGTGCCAGCAGCACGGACAGGGCGGGAGATACGCAGTATTTT.

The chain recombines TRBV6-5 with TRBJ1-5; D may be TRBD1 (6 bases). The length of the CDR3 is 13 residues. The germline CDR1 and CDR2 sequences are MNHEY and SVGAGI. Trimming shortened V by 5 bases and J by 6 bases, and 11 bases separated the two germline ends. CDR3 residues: CASSPLQGQPQHF. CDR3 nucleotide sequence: TGTGCCAGCAGTCCCCTACAGGGTCAGCCCCAGCATTTT.

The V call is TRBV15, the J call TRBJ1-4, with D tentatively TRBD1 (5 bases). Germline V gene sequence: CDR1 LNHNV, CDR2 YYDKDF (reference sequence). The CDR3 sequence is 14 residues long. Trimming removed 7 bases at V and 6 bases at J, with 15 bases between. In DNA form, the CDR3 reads TGTGCCACCACTGCCACCAGGACACATGAAAAACTGTTTTTT. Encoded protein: CATTATRTHEKLFF.

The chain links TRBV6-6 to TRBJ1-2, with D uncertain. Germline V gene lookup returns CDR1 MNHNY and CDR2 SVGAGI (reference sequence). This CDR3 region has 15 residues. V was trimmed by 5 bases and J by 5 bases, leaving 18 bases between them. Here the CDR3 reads CASSQTVGSEYGYTF. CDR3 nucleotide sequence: TGTGCCAGCAGTCAGACCGTGGGCAGCGAGTATGGCTACACCTTC.

CDR3 sequence (DNA): TGTGCCAGCAGCCTGGACAGGCCGGCCCATGAGCAGTTCTTC. Its translation is CASSLDRPAHEQFF. The rearrangement joins TRBV5-4 to TRBJ2-1; TRBD1 aligns across 7 bases. Germline trimming cut 4 bases from V and 8 bases from J; bases unmatched to any gene: 9. The CDR3 loop spans 14 amino acids. Looked up from germline, CDR1 is SGHNT and CDR2 is YYREEE (reference sequence).

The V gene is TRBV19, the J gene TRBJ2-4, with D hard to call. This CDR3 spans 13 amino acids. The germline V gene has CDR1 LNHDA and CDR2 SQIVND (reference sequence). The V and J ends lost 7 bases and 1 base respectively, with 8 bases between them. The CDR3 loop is CASTTEAKNIQYF. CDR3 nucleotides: TGTGCCAGTACTACCGAGGCCAAAAACATTCAGTACTTC.

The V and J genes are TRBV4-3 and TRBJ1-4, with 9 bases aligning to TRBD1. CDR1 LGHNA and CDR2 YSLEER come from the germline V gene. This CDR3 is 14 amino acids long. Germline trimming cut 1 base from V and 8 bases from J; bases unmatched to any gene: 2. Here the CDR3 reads CASSQAGQGEKLFF. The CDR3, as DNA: TGCGCCAGCAGCCAAGCGGGACAGGGCGAAAAACTGTTTTTT.

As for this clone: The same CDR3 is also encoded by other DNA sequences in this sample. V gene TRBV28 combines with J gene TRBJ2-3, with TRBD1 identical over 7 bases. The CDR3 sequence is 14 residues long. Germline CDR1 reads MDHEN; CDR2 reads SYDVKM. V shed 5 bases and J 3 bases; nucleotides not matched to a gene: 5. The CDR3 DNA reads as TGTGCCAGCAGTCTAACAGGGGATACAGATACGCAGTATTTT. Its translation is CASSLTGDTDTQYF.

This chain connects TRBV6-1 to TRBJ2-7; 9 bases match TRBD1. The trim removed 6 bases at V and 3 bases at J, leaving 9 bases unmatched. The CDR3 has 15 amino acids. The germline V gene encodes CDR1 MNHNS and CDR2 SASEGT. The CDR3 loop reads CASSLRQGGDYEQYF. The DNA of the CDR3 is TGTGCCAGCAGCCTTCGACAGGGGGGCGACTACGAGCAGTACTTC.